These T cell receptor beta chains were read from a single sample in a study of cytomegalovirus exposure and HLA in healthy donors. Sequencing was performed with immunoSEQ multiplex PCR; in TCRdb, only in-frame clones are kept and a portion is missing. The data show approximately 150,000 clones, roughly 84% seen once. Source material: PBMCs. Receptor source: a boy younger than 10 in good health and CMV-seronegative. Each CDR3 is given with its conserved first and last residue. The D gene is left open where the match is weak. Only part of the rows carry a size: once, few, many, or a class if the clone is expanded.

-	TRBV2	TRBJ2-3	-	CASNRLGGTDTQYF	TGTGCCAGCAACAGGCTTGGGGGCACAGATACGCAGTATTTT
-	TRBV7-9	TRBJ2-2	-	CASSTALGEANTGELFF	TGTGCCAGCAGCACAGCTTTGGGGGAGGCGAACACCGGGGAGCTGTTTTTT
TRBD2	TRBV6-5	TRBJ2-1	-	CASSYSSGGANEQFF	TGTGCCAGCAGTTACTCTAGCGGGGGGGCAAATGAGCAGTTCTTC
-	TRBV9	TRBJ2-1	-	CASTSGPLPYNEQFF	TGTGCCAGCACCAGCGGGCCTCTTCCCTACAATGAGCAGTTCTTC
-	TRBV5-6	TRBJ1-5	few	CASSLRQNQPQHF	TGTGCCAGCAGCTTGAGACAAAATCAGCCCCAGCATTTT
TRBD2	TRBV9	TRBJ2-2	-	CASSVYKRGGNTGELFF	TGTGCCAGCAGCGTATACAAGCGGGGTGGGAACACCGGGGAGCTGTTTTTT
TRBD2	TRBV7-2	TRBJ2-1	-	CASSLRGLRENNEQFF	TGTGCCAGCAGCTTAAGAGGTTTGCGGGAGAACAATGAGCAGTTCTTC
-	TRBV7-9	TRBJ2-2	-	CAIREKDTGELFF	TGTGCCATTCGGGAGAAAGACACCGGGGAGCTGTTTTTT
-	TRBV5-4	TRBJ2-5	-	CASSLEGTGTPNMAQYF	TGTGCCAGCAGCTTGGAGGGGACCGGGACTCCTAACATGGCCCAGTACTTC
-	TRBV18	TRBJ2-1	-	CASSPQLSGYNEQFF	TGTGCCAGCTCACCACAGCTTTCGGGATACAATGAGCAGTTCTTC
TRBD1	TRBV27	TRBJ2-5	-	CASTSRGETQYF	TGTGCCAGCACCAGCAGGGGGGAGACCCAGTACTTC